One and the same sample provided the 10 T cell receptor beta chains below, sequenced in a study of cytomegalovirus exposure and HLA in healthy donors. PCR amplification relied on 60 Vbeta primers (plus 13 Jbeta primers). Libraries were prepared by immunoSEQ multiplex PCR; TCRdb keeps only in-frame clonotypes and omits some of them. The table shows roughly 62,000 clones, with roughly 77% occurring only once. What was sequenced was PBMCs. The receptors shown here come from a woman between 25 and 40 years old in good health and CMV-seronegative.

In nucleotides, the CDR3 is TGTGCCAGCAGCCCTTACCTGACTAGCGGGAGTGGGAATGAGCAGTTCTTC. Protein: CASSPYLTSGSGNEQFF. V and J are TRBV7-8 and TRBJ2-1; 12 positions match TRBD2. Germline values: CDR1 SGHVS, CDR2 FQNEAQ. This CDR3 is 17 amino acids long. With 5 bases clipped from V and 7 bases from J, the junction kept 12 bases outside the gene matches. The full variable domain, in which reference TRBV7-8 and TRBJ2-1 provide the parts outside the CDR3, is GAGVSQSPRYKVAKRGQDVALRCDPISGHVSLFWYQQALGQGPEFLTYFQNEAQLDKSGLPSDRFFAERPEGSVSTLKIQRTQQEDSAVYLCASSPYLTSGSGNEQFFGPGTRLTVL.

As DNA, the CDR3 is TGTGCCAGCAGCCCGTATCGCATTCGCGCTGAAGCTTTCTTT. Amino acids: CASSPYRIRAEAFF. The V call is TRBV7-2, the J call TRBJ1-1; no definite D call. Per germline, CDR1 SGHTA and CDR2 FQGNSA. The CDR3 has 14 amino acids. Trimming shortened V by 5 bases and J by 6 bases, and 16 bases separated the two germline ends. The full variable domain, in which reference TRBV7-2 and TRBJ1-1 provide the parts outside the CDR3, is GAGVSQSPSNKVTEKGKDVELRCDPISGHTALYWYRQSLGQGLEFLIYFQGNSAPDKSGLPSDRFSAERTGGSVSTLTIQRTQQEDSAVYLCASSPYRIRAEAFFGQGTRLTVV.

This clone has a single count. The genes are TRBV6-5 and TRBJ1-6; D ambiguous. CDR3 length: 13 amino acids. The ends were cut back, 0 bases at V and 7 bases at J, with 4 bases in the middle. Germline CDR1 MNHEY, CDR2 SVGAGI. Here the CDR3 DNA reads TGTGCCAGCAGTTACTCGAGGAATTCACCCCTCCACTTT. Amino acids: CASSYSRNSPLHF.

The chain has TRBV2 and TRBJ2-7; TRBD1 agrees at 9 bases. The V segment lost 6 bases and the J segment 2 bases; nucleotides outside the gene matches: 8. The V gene's germline CDR1 is SNHLY and CDR2 FYNNEI. The CDR3 is made up of 15 amino acids. The DNA for the CDR3 is TGTGCCAGCAGGGTGGACAGGGGAAGTCCCTACGAGCAGTACTTC. Amino acids: CASRVDRGSPYEQYF. Full variable domain (remainder filled in from reference TRBV2 and TRBJ2-7): EPEVTQTPSHQVTQMGQEVILRCVPISNHLYFYWYRQILGQKVEFLVSFYNNEISEKSEIFDDQFSVERPDGSNFTLKIRSTKLEDSAMYFCASRVDRGSPYEQYFGPGTRLTVT.

This chain joins TRBV28 and TRBJ2-5; TRBD2 might be the D (7 bases). V lost 5 bases, J lost 5 bases, and 12 bases lay in between. Germline values: CDR1 MDHEN, CDR2 SYDVKM. The CDR3 extends over 13 amino acids. In DNA, the CDR3 is TGTGCCAGCAGTATACAGGGAGGGGAGACCCAGTACTTC. The encoded protein is CASSIQGGETQYF.

The chain carries TRBV15 and TRBJ1-2; 9 positions match TRBD1. CDR3 length: 15 amino acids. Germline CDR1 is LNHNV and CDR2 is YYDKDF (reference sequence). The trim removed 3 bases at V and 8 bases at J, leaving 10 bases unmatched. CDR3 sequence (DNA): TGTGCCACCAGCAGTCTCGGACAGGGGACAGGGGGCTACACCTTC. It translates to CATSSLGQGTGGYTF.

This chain links TRBV9 with TRBJ2-5; D perhaps matches TRBD1 (5 bases). The CDR3 has 15 amino acids. Germline CDR1 reads SGDLS; CDR2 reads YYNGEE. The V end lost 0 bases, the J end lost 0 bases, and 9 bases lay between the germline ends. The CDR3 region has the DNA TGTGCCAGCAGCGTAGGGGGCCCATACCAAGAGACCCAGTACTTC. Translation gives CASSVGGPYQETQYF.

The J gene is TRBJ2-3, the V gene TRBV5-4; maybe TRBD2 (5 bases). In germline, CDR1 is SGHNT, CDR2 YYREEE (reference sequence). The CDR3 spans 12 residues. V was trimmed by 10 bases and J by 2 bases, leaving 11 bases between them. The CDR3 DNA reads as TGTGCCGGTAGCGAGAACACAGATACGCAGTATTTT. It encodes CAGSENTDTQYF.

The chain has TRBV11-2 and TRBJ2-5, with TRBD2 matching over 7 bases. Losses at the gene ends were 0 bases for V and 2 bases for J; bases not matched to a gene: 0. The CDR3 covers 14 residues. Germline assignment: CDR1 SGHAT and CDR2 FQNNGV. The CDR3 loop is CASSLDSGQETQYF. CDR3 DNA sequence: TGTGCCAGCAGCTTAGATAGCGGGCAAGAGACCCAGTACTTC.

The V call is TRBV27, the J call TRBJ1-1, with 8 bases aligning to TRBD1. The CDR3 runs 16 residues. J was trimmed by 0 bases and V by 1 base; bases with no gene match: 4. From germline, CDR1 is MNHEY and CDR2 SMNVEV (reference sequence). CDR3 in DNA: TGTGCCAGCAGTTTATATCAGGGGGCGGTGAACACTGAAGCTTTCTTT. Protein: CASSLYQGAVNTEAFF.